The sequence of this TCR beta chain was determined in a study of monozygotic twins with inflammatory bowel disease. This CDR3 has 13 residues. CDR1 and CDR2 (germline): MGHRA, YSYEKL. Using eight separate reactions per sample, the authors generated cDNA. Addition of UMIs with a 6-nucleotide sample barcode was achieved by template switching. TCRdb reprocessed the 5' RACE reads and keeps a single row for each CDR3 protein, giving no DNA. Its table records about 380,000 distinct CDR3 sequences. The genes are TRBV4-1 and TRBJ1-2; without DNA, the TCRdb call of TRBD1 cannot be checked. The clonotype was recovered from a human donor with ulcerative colitis or Crohn's disease, or a healthy co-twin of an affected twin (not recorded which). Sequencing was carried out using blood. CDR3 residues: CASSLDSWYGYTF.